Listed below are T cell receptor beta chains from one sample, sequenced in a study of molecular identifiers for immune sequencing clone quantification. MiXCR, applied by TCRdb to the PCR reads, yields one record per CDR3 protein. The data contain about half a million distinct CDR3 sequences, roughly 26% of them singletons. Sequencing was done on a sample of naive CD8+ T cells from blood, with Jurkat cell RNA spiked in. The receptor source for this set is a human donor in good health. Some libraries in this study had Jurkat cell RNA spiked in. CDR3s include the opening cysteine and the closing phenylalanine or tryptophan. The D gene is left open where the match is weak. Clone size is given for some rows only: seen once, a few or many times, or a class if the clone is expanded.

clone_size	v_call	d_call	cdr3_length	j_call	cdr3_aa	cdr3_nt
NA	TRBV30	TRBD1	13	TRBJ1-1	CAWSRTGNTEAFF	TGTGCCTGGAGTAGGACAGGGAACACTGAAGCTTTCTTT
many	TRBV5-1	NA	14	TRBJ1-1	CASSYNNRDTEAFF	TGCGCCAGCAGCTACAACAACAGGGACACTGAAGCTTTCTTT
NA	TRBV5-1	NA	12	TRBJ2-5	CASSCDWETQYF	TGCGCCAGCAGCTGTGACTGGGAGACTCAGTACTTC
few	TRBV20-1	NA	13	TRBJ2-7	CSAGDGNSYEQYF	TGCAGTGCTGGGGACGGAAACTCCTACGAGCAGTACTTC
few	TRBV20-1	TRBD1	15	TRBJ1-1	CSARDGTGGGTEAFF	TGCAGTGCTAGGGATGGCACAGGGGGAGGGACTGAAGCTTTCTTT
NA	TRBV5-6	TRBD2	15	TRBJ2-1	CASSSASGGEDEQFF	TGTGCCAGCAGCTCGGCTAGCGGGGGGGAGGATGAGCAGTTCTTC
many	TRBV5-4	TRBD1	15	TRBJ2-3	CASSLIGTVTDTQYF	TGTGCCAGCAGCTTGATCGGGACAGTCACAGATACGCAGTATTTT
many	TRBV25-1	NA	15	TRBJ1-1	CASSEWGTENTEAFF	TGTGCCAGCAGTGAATGGGGGACGGAAAACACTGAAGCTTTCTTT
NA	TRBV20-1	NA	15	TRBJ2-3	CSARDGDSSTDTQYF	TGCAGTGCTAGAGATGGAGACAGCAGCACAGATACGCAGTATTTT
few	TRBV20-1	NA	15	TRBJ2-2	CSAREVGVLFGELFF	TGCAGTGCTAGAGAAGTAGGGGTCCTTTTTGGGGAGCTGTTTTTT
few	TRBV10-2	NA	15	TRBJ1-2	CASSESWGLYYGYTF	TGCGCCAGCAGTGAGTCGTGGGGGCTGTACTATGGCTACACCTTC
NA	TRBV30	TRBD2	12	TRBJ2-7	CAWSEGGYEQYF	TGTGCCTGGAGCGAGGGAGGGTACGAGCAGTACTTC
few	TRBV12-3/TRBV12-4	NA	13	TRBJ1-2	CASSLMGPYGYTF	TGTGCCAGCAGTTTAATGGGTCCCTATGGCTACACCTTC
many	TRBV7-9	NA	13	TRBJ1-1	CASRSPKNTEAFF	TGTGCCAGCAGGAGCCCAAAGAACACTGAAGCTTTCTTT
many	TRBV28	NA	14	TRBJ2-7	CASSLVGNSYEQYF	TGTGCCAGCAGTTTAGTAGGGAACTCCTACGAGCAGTACTTC
many	TRBV27	NA	17	TRBJ2-5	CASNPGPTGRTQETQYF	TGTGCCAGCAACCCTGGTCCGACAGGCCGAACTCAAGAGACCCAGTACTTC
few	TRBV12-3/TRBV12-4	NA	19	TRBJ1-2	CASSLSFGQAPLMNYGYTF	TGTGCCAGCAGTTTATCGTTTGGGCAGGCCCCTCTGATGAACTATGGCTACACCTTC
few	TRBV19	NA	14	TRBJ2-3	CASSNWGSSDTQYF	TGTGCCAGTAGTAATTGGGGGAGTTCCGATACGCAGTATTTT
NA	TRBV6-5	NA	15	TRBJ2-5	CASSRTGSGRETQYF	TGTGCCAGCAGTAGGACAGGGTCCGGGAGGGAGACCCAGTACTTC
few	TRBV28	NA	13	TRBJ2-5	CASSTHLEETQYF	TGTGCCAGCAGCACACACTTGGAGGAGACCCAGTACTTC
few	TRBV19	NA	12	TRBJ1-5	CASHIGNQPQHF	TGTGCCAGTCACATTGGCAATCAGCCCCAGCATTTT
NA	TRBV27	NA	14	TRBJ1-1	CASSAGARSTEAFF	TGTGCCAGCAGTGCAGGGGCGAGAAGCACTGAAGCTTTCTTT
few	TRBV20-1	TRBD2	13	TRBJ2-7	CSAKLGLANEQYF	TGCAGTGCCAAACTGGGACTAGCAAACGAGCAGTACTTC
NA	TRBV4-3	TRBD2	15	TRBJ2-3	CASSPMGRGGGTQYF	TGCGCCAGCAGCCCAATGGGGCGGGGGGGAGGTACGCAGTATTTT
once	TRBV4-3	NA	15	TRBJ2-3	CASSQDSRGVDTQYF	TGCGCCAGCAGCCAAGACAGCCGGGGAGTGGATACGCAGTATTTT
few	TRBV27	NA	13	TRBJ1-2	CASSLSRLDGYTF	TGTGCCAGCAGTTTAAGCAGGTTGGATGGCTACACCTTC
many	TRBV29-1	NA	12	TRBJ2-5	CSAFSYQETQYF	TGCAGCGCATTCTCGTACCAAGAGACCCAGTACTTC
few	TRBV5-6	TRBD1	14	TRBJ2-5	CASSWDRTKETQYF	TGTGCCAGTTCCTGGGACAGGACAAAAGAGACCCAGTACTTC
NA	TRBV7-9	TRBD1	18	TRBJ1-2	CASSSLRGATGYNYGYTF	TGTGCCAGCAGCTCCCTCAGGGGGGCGACAGGGTATAACTATGGCTACACCTTC
few	TRBV13	NA	15	TRBJ1-1	CASSGGNSPNTEAFF	TGTGCCAGCAGCGGGGGGAATAGCCCGAACACTGAAGCTTTCTTT
few	TRBV19	NA	11	TRBJ2-7	CASGLVYEQYF	TGTGCCAGTGGGTTGGTATACGAGCAGTACTTC
many	TRBV6-2/TRBV6-3	NA	11	TRBJ2-5	CASSVSETQYF	TGTGCCAGCAGTGTCTCAGAGACCCAGTACTTC
many	TRBV5-6	NA	13	TRBJ1-1	CASSGDLNTEAFF	TGTGCCAGCAGCGGGGACCTGAACACTGAAGCTTTCTTT
NA	TRBV5-6	NA	13	TRBJ2-7	CASSHQNAYEQYF	TGTGCCAGCAGCCACCAGAATGCGTACGAGCAGTACTTC
many	TRBV5-1	TRBD2	18	TRBJ2-3	CASSAGTSGDPSTDTQYF	TGCGCCAGCAGTGCCGGGACTAGCGGTGACCCTAGCACAGATACGCAGTATTTT
many	TRBV5-1	NA	14	TRBJ2-5	CASSRRTGEETQYF	TGCGCCAGCAGCCGCCGGACGGGTGAAGAGACCCAGTACTTC
once	TRBV15	TRBD2	15	TRBJ2-7	CATSRDAGGEYEQYF	TGTGCCACCAGCAGAGATGCGGGGGGAGAATACGAGCAGTACTTC
NA	TRBV2	NA	13	TRBJ2-7	CASSGRTTHERYF	TGTGCCAGCAGTGGAAGGACAACCCACGAGCGGTACTTC
few	TRBV6-5	NA	14	TRBJ2-7	CASSHGGLVGEQYF	TGTGCCAGCAGCCACGGAGGTCTGGTGGGCGAGCAGTACTTC
many	TRBV5-6	NA	13	TRBJ2-1	CASSPMTDNEQFF	TGTGCCAGCAGCCCAATGACGGACAATGAGCAGTTCTTC
few	TRBV4-2	TRBD2	15	TRBJ2-7	CASSQFGGGPYEQYF	TGTGCCAGCAGCCAATTCGGCGGGGGACCCTACGAGCAGTACTTC
many	TRBV6-5	TRBD1	14	TRBJ2-7	CASSMDRGPYEQYF	TGTGCCAGTTCGATGGACAGGGGCCCATACGAGCAGTACTTC
many	TRBV7-9	NA	16	TRBJ2-7	CASSQAGTPSSYEQYF	TGTGCCAGCAGCCAGGCGGGGACACCGAGCTCCTACGAGCAGTACTTC
few	TRBV7-9	NA	14	TRBJ2-7	CASSPQAWDGEQYF	TGTGCCAGCAGCCCTCAAGCATGGGACGGCGAGCAGTACTTC
NA	TRBV4-3	NA	15	TRBJ2-7	CASSPDRRGSYEQYF	TGCGCCAGCAGCCCGGACCGACGGGGTTCCTACGAGCAGTACTTC
NA	TRBV19	TRBD1	16	TRBJ1-5	CAGSNPDRGGNQPQHF	TGTGCCGGTAGTAACCCGGACAGGGGCGGCAATCAGCCCCAGCATTTT
NA	TRBV9	NA	14	TRBJ2-7	CASNPTKTKPKQYF	TGTGCCAGCAACCCGACAAAAACCAAGCCCAAGCAGTACTTC
NA	TRBV7-9	TRBD1	13	TRBJ1-4	CAGLGQANEKLFF	TGTGCCGGCCTAGGACAGGCAAACGAAAAACTGTTTTTT